Below are 7 T cell receptor beta chains sequenced from a single sample in a study of blood T cell repertoires in COVID-19. Clones were read by immunoSEQ multiplex PCR, and TCRdb kept only the in-frame ones, dropping some. In the table there are some 190,000 clones, around 88% of which are singletons. What was sequenced was PBMCs or T cells enriched from blood (not recorded which). These receptors were collected from a man aged 40-49 years with acute COVID-19.

This chain links TRBV5-1 with TRBJ1-1; TRBD1 aligns across 7 bases. CDR3 length: 14 residues. The junction had 3 bases not matched to a gene; V was cut back by 4 bases and J by 0 bases. CDR1 and CDR2 (germline): SGHRS, YFSETQ. This CDR3 is CASSGGQMNTEAFF. CDR3 in DNA: TGCGCCAGCAGCGGGGGACAGATGAACACTGAAGCTTTCTTT.

The chain links TRBV5-1 to TRBJ2-5; 9 nucleotides agree with TRBD2. V dropped 0 bases and J dropped 9; count of bases not matched to a gene: 6. Germline V CDR1 and CDR2: SGHRS, YFSETQ. The CDR3 is made up of 14 amino acids. The DNA of the CDR3 is TGCGCCAGCAGCTTGGTGGGTAGCGGGAGTGCCCAGTACTTC. Translation gives CASSLVGSGSAQYF.

The chain couples TRBV5-4 to TRBJ1-2, with 8 nucleotides matching TRBD1. CDR3 size: 14 residues. Germline V gene data show CDR1 as SGHNT and CDR2 as YYREEE (reference sequence). With 4 bases clipped from V and 8 bases from J, the junction kept 10 bases outside the gene matches. Here the CDR3 DNA reads TGTGCCAGCAGCCGGCAGGGGGCTCGTATCGGCTACACCTTC. Protein: CASSRQGARIGYTF.

The V call is TRBV19, the J call TRBJ2-4; tentative D call: TRBD2 (5 bases). The germline V gene has CDR1 LNHDA and CDR2 SQIVND (reference sequence). The CDR3 covers 15 residues. V gave up 5 bases and J gave up 4 bases, with 15 bases separating them. CDR3 in amino acids: CASSPPPGVKNIQYF. DNA of the CDR3: TGTGCCAGTAGTCCCCCCCCCGGGGTGAAAAACATTCAGTACTTC.

This chain connects TRBV28 to TRBJ2-3; possible D gene TRBD2, 6 bases. Trimming took off 4 bases at V and 0 bases at J, with 26 bases between the two ends. The germline V gene encodes CDR1 MDHEN and CDR2 SYDVKM. The CDR3 consists of 20 residues. The CDR3 DNA follows: TGTGCCAGCAGTTGGTCCAGGCGGCGGGAAAAGCTCTCTAGCACAGATACGCAGTATTTT. Translation: CASSWSRRREKLSSTDTQYF.

The rearrangement links TRBV19 to TRBJ2-2; TRBD1 agrees at 9 bases. This CDR3 has 15 residues. J gave up 6 bases and V 7 bases, and 9 bases lay outside the gene matches. Germline loops: CDR1 LNHDA, CDR2 SQIVND (reference sequence). The CDR3 coding sequence is TGTGCCAGTACGAGATATGGGACAGGGTCCGGGGAGCTGTTTTTT. Translating it yields CASTRYGTGSGELFF.

The chain is built from TRBV7-2 and TRBJ2-3, with 9 bases identical to TRBD2. Per germline, CDR1 SGHTA and CDR2 FQGNSA. The CDR3 extends over 15 amino acids. The trim removed 1 base at V and 6 bases at J, leaving 5 bases unmatched. The CDR3 loop reads CASSLVLAGHDTQYF. DNA for the CDR3: TGTGCCAGCAGCTTAGTCCTAGCGGGACATGATACGCAGTATTTT.